The T cell receptor (beta chain) under discussion was sequenced for a study of PD-1 blockade in mismatch repair-deficient tumors. At the level of the study: Patients had 12 to 13 mismatch repair-deficient cancer types and were previously treated and progressing. Study-wide findings and caveats: After pembrolizumab, tumor-resident clones rose rapidly, then generally contracted before radiologic responses.

Germline CDR1 reads MDHEN; CDR2 reads SYDVKM. The V end was cut by 3 bases, the J end by 2 bases, with 7 bases between. The CDR3 runs 13 residues. All patients were mismatch repair deficient, assessed by either PCR or immunohistochemistry. TCRs were sequenced from a few patients responding to pembrolizumab. Here immunoSEQ multiplex PCR was the method, and the copy in TCRdb shows in-frame clones only, minus some. The table has about 34,000 clones, around 80% seen once. Details on this clone: The antigen is undetermined.

The genes are TRBV28 and TRBJ2-5; no clear D gene. The receptor's source is an adult with mismatch repair-deficient cancer. The specimen comprised PBMCs, sampled 6 weeks after starting pembrolizumab. The CDR3 coding sequence is TGTGCCAGCAGTTTCAGTAAGCAAGAGACCCAGTACTTC. Amino acid sequence: CASSFSKQETQYF.